This T cell receptor beta chain emerged from a study of CD8+ T cells in alopecia areata. Overall study context: The tofacitinib course ran for 6 to 18 months and was followed by 6 months off drug.

This clone was seen more than once but under ten times. Germline V gene lookup returns CDR1 MGHRA and CDR2 YSYEKL. V gave up 1 base and J gave up 2 bases; unmatched junction bases: 3. The CDR3 runs to 15 residues. The authors extracted RNA and reverse transcribed it into cDNA as the sequencing template. Measured with immunoSEQ multiplex PCR; TCRdb has only the in-frame clones, and not every one. Found here are 150,000 or so clones, around 47% of them singletons; the top ten hold approximately 6.6%. Specimen: CD4+ T cells sorted from blood. The chain recombines TRBV4-1 with TRBJ2-3, with 7 bases identical to TRBD2. This receptor was taken from a human donor with alopecia areata. For the CDR3, the DNA is TGCGCCAGCAGCCAAGCAGGGACTAACACAGATACGCAGTATTTT. Its translation: CASSQAGTNTDTQYF.